Listed here are 10 T cell receptor beta chains from one sample, sequenced in a study of identical twins. TCRdb called the 5' RACE reads again in MiXCR, with one record for every CDR3 protein. The sample lists 500,000 to 650,000 distinct CDR3 sequences; about 7% were seen once. This sample was also put to use in a study of yellow fever vaccine responses in identical twins.

The sequenced sample consisted of PBMCs. The receptors stem from a woman aged 18-35 years in good health.

The sample holds a few counts of this clonotype. The chain's CDR3 is CSARQPGLDNNEQFF. The CDR3 DNA reads as TGCAGTGCTAGGCAACCGGGACTAGATAACAATGAGCAGTTCTTC. This chain joins TRBV20-1 and TRBJ2-1, with TRBD2 matching over 8 bases. V gave up 3 bases and J gave up 5 bases; unmatched junction bases: 9. Looked up from germline, CDR1 is DFQATT and CDR2 is SNEGSKA (reference sequence). This CDR3 spans 15 amino acids.

This clonotype was counted between two and nine times. The chain has TRBV2 and TRBJ2-3; D is perhaps TRBD2 (6 bases). This CDR3 has 14 residues. The V gene's germline CDR1 is SNHLY and CDR2 FYNNEI. Trimming left V 5 bases short and J 3 bases short, with 12 bases between. Written as DNA, the CDR3 is TGTGCCAGCAGTTACAACCTAGCGACAGATACGCAGTATTTT. This sequence encodes CASSYNLATDTQYF.

The chain uses TRBV7-6 and TRBJ2-5; 14 bases match TRBD2. V trimming: 4 bases; J trimming: 0 bases; junction bases outside the gene matches: 7. The CDR3 runs to 18 residues. Per germline, CDR1 SGHVS and CDR2 FNYEAQ. For the CDR3, the DNA is TGTGCCAGCAGCTCCCGACTAGCGGGAGGGTTGTACCAAGAGACCCAGTACTTC. Its translation: CASSSRLAGGLYQETQYF.

The chain employs TRBV12-3 or TRBV12-4 and TRBJ2-3; TRBD2 matches at 7 bases. This CDR3 has 19 residues. J lost 3 bases, V lost 3 bases, and 18 bases had no gene match. As DNA, the CDR3 is TGTGCCAGCAGTTTGGGATATTCGGCGGGAGTGGATCTGACAGATACGCAGTATTTT. Protein: CASSLGYSAGVDLTDTQYF.

Remarks on this clonotype: The final CDR3 position lacks the conserved phenylalanine or tryptophan, pointing to a likely read error. The limits of the CDR3 on the DNA are not certain, so only TCRdb's listed CDR3 is given. The chain couples TRBV9 to TRBJ2-1. Germline CDR1 reads SGDLS; CDR2 reads YYNGEE. The CDR3 adds up to 8 amino acids, both ends counted. The CDR3 sequence: CASSVVQG.

This clonotype was counted many times. The chain links TRBV5-1 to TRBJ2-1, with 7 nucleotides matching TRBD1. Germline CDR1 reads SGHRS; CDR2 reads YFSETQ. Trimming at V came to 2 bases and at J to 1 base, leaving 3 bases not matched to a gene. CDR3 length: 15 residues. CDR3 amino acids: CASSLQGSSYNEQFF. The DNA for the CDR3 is TGCGCCAGCAGCTTACAGGGGTCTTCCTACAATGAGCAGTTCTTC.

This clonotype was seen a few times. The rearrangement uses TRBV14 and TRBJ1-4; D unresolved. Between the trimmed V and J ends, which lost 1 base and 6 bases, there was a span of 9 bases. Germline V CDR1 and CDR2: SGHDN, FVKESK. The CDR3 sequence is 14 residues long. CDR3 in amino acids: CASSQVAADEKLFF. As DNA, the CDR3 is TGTGCCAGCAGCCAAGTGGCCGCTGATGAAAAACTGTTTTTT.

This clonotype showed up many times. The V call is TRBV4-1, the J call TRBJ2-3; D perhaps matches TRBD1 (6 bases). The germline V gene encodes CDR1 MGHRA and CDR2 YSYEKL. The CDR3 sequence is 14 residues long. The germline V and J ends were trimmed by 6 bases and 1 base, with 11 bases remaining between them. In DNA, the CDR3 is TGCGCCAGCAGGGACAGAGTCGGCACAGATACGCAGTATTTT. Its protein is CASRDRVGTDTQYF.

This clonotype was counted only a few times. The chain carries TRBV4-1 and TRBJ1-3; D not resolved. There are 11 residues in the CDR3. V lost 0 bases and J 7 bases, leaving 1 base between the germline ends. Germline-derived CDR1 and CDR2 are MGHRA and YSYEKL. The DNA for the CDR3 is TGCGCCAGCAGCCAAGAGAACACCATATATTTT. Its protein is CASSQENTIYF.

This clonotype showed up many times. This chain links TRBV6-5 with TRBJ2-3; 7 positions match TRBD1. There are 16 residues in the CDR3. V lost 4 bases, J lost 0 bases, and 7 bases stayed unmatched. CDR1 is MNHEY and CDR2 is SVGAGI in the germline V gene. CDR3 in amino acids: CASSSPTGWSTDTQYF. The CDR3 DNA reads as TGTGCCAGCAGTTCCCCGACAGGGTGGAGCACAGATACGCAGTATTTT.